The T cell receptor beta chain under discussion was sequenced for a study of cytomegalovirus exposure and HLA in healthy donors. V gave up 1 base and J gave up 3 bases, with 9 bases separating them. Germline CDR1 and CDR2: SGHNT and YENEEA. The CDR3 length is 14 residues. Primers: 60 Vbeta forward and 13 Jbeta reverse. Some clones are missing from TCRdb's copy, which holds only in-frame ones; the method was immunoSEQ multiplex PCR. Of about 120,000 clones listed, around 68% were seen once; the top ten hold around 4.3%. Points on this clone: Antigen: not known.

General study points: When analyzed later, the rates of TCR association showed variation by HLA locus, with DRB1 the most and HLA-C the fewest. The authors confirmed in vitro that a few CMV-associated chains were specific for CMV antigens.

Sequenced input: PBMCs. The gene calls are TRBV11-3 and TRBJ2-5, with TRBD2 as a possible D gene (5 bases). This clonotype was sampled from a woman between 40 and 55 years old in good health and CMV-seropositive. CDR3 sequence (DNA): TGTGCCAGCAGCTTAGGCCTAGCAGAAGAGACCCAGTACTTC. Translation: CASSLGLAEETQYF.